This T cell receptor (beta chain) was captured by sequencing in a study of blood T cells in healthy people across ages. V shed 5 bases, J shed 6 bases, and the junction held 6 bases outside the gene matches. This CDR3 region has 14 residues. PCR was performed a second time for about 7 to 12 cycles using a sample-barcoded 5' primer and a J-beta primer mix. Each cDNA molecule was tagged by a template-switch adaptor that had 12 random nucleotides. TCRdb passed the 5' RACE reads through MiXCR, listing each CDR3 protein once. The sample records some 760,000 distinct CDR3 sequences, about 25% being singletons. The sample was also reused in another study, on T cells of mothers and their children. That paper states: There was no detection of any persistent microchimeric T cell clones.

V and J are TRBV12-3 or TRBV12-4 and TRBJ1-4; TRBD1 aligns across 7 bases. This clonotype was sampled from a boy between 10 and 17 years old in good health. Specimen: blood. The CDR3 DNA is TGTGCCAGCAGTGCGACAGGGCTGGATGAAAAACTGTTTTTT. Its translation is CASSATGLDEKLFF.